This T cell receptor beta chain was recorded in a study of human T cells and chemical hapten exposure. Study details: Patients' scalps got diphenylcyclopropenone weekly throughout the approximately 23-week study.

This clonotype was counted only a few times. TCRdb processed the RACE reads anew with MiXCR; each CDR3 protein has one entry. The top ten hold more than 1.1% of the sample, which has over 130,000 distinct CDR3 sequences, approximately 12% seen once. Germline V gene sequence: CDR1 SGHRS, CDR2 YFSETQ. The CDR3 length is 11 residues. Deletions cut 0 bases from V and 9 bases from J, with 6 bases between. The time point was: patch test 2, 6 weeks after DPC sensitization. Regarding treatment: therapeutic diphenylcyclopropenone sensitization with weekly scalp DPC. This receptor was identified in a woman aged 45-60 years with alopecia areata. Some clones in this sample may be carry-over from other donors' samples. The rearrangement links TRBV5-1 to TRBJ2-5; no clear D. Sample: whole blood, taken in connection with sensitization to the hapten diphenylcyclopropenone (DPC). CDR3 loop: CASSLDGAQYF. For the CDR3, the DNA is TGCGCCAGCAGCTTGGATGGGGCCCAGTACTTC.